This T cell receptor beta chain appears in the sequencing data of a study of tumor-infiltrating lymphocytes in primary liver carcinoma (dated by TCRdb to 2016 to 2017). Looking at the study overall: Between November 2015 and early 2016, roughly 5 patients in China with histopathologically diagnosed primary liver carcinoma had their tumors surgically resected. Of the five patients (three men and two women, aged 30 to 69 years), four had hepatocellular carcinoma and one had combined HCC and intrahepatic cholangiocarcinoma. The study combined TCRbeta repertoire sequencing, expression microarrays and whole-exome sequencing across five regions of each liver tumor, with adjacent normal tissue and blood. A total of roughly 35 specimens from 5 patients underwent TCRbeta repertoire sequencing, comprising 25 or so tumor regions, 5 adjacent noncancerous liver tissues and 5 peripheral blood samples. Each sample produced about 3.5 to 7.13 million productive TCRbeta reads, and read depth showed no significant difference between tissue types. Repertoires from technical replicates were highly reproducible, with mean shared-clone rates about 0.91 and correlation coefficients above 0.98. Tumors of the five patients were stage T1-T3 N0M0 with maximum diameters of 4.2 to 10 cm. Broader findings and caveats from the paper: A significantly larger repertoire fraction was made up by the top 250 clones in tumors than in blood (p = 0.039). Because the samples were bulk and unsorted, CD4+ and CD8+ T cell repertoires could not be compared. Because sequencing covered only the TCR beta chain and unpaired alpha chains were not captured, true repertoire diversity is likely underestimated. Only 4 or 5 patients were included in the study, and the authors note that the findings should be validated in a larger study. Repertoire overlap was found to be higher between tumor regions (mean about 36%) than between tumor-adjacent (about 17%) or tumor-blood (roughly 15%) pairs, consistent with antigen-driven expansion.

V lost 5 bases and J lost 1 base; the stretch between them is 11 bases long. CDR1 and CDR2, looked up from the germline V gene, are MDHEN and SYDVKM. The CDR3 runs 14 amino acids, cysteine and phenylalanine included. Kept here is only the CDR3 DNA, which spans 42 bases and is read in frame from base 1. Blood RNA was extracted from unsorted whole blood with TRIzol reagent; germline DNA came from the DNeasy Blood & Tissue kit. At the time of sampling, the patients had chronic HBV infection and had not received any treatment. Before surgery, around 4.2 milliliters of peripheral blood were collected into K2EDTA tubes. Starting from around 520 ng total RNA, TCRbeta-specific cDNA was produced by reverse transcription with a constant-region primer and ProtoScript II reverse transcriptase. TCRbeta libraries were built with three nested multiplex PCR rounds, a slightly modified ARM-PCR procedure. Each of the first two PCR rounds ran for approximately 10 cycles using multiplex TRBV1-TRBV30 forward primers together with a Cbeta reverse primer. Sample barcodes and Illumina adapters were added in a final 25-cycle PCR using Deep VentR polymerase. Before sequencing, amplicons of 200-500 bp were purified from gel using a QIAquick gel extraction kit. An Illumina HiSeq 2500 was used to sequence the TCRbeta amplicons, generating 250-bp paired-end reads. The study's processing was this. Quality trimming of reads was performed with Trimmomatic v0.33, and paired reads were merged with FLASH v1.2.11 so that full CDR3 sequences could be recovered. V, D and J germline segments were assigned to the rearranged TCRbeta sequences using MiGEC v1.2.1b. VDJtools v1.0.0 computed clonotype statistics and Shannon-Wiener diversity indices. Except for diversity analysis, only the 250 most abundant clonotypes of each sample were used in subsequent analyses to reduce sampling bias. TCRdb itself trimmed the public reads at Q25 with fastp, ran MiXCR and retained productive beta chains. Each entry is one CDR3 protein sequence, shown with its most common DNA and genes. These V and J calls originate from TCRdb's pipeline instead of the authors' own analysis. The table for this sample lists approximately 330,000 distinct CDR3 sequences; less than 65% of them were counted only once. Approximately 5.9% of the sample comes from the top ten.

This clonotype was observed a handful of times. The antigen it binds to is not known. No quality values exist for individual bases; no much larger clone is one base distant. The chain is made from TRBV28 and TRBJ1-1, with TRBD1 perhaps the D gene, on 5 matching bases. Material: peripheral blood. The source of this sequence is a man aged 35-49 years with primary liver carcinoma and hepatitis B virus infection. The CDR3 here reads CASSVLQANTEAFF. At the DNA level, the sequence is TGTGCCAGCAGTGTCCTACAGGCGAACACTGAAGCTTTCTTT.